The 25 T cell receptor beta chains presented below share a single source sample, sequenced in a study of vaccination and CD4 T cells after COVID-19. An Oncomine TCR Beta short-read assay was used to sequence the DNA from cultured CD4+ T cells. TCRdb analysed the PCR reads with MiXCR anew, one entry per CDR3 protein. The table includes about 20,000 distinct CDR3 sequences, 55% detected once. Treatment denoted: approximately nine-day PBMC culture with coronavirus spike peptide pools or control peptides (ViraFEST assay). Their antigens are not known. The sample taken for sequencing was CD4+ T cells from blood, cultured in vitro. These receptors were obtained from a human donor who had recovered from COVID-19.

CDR3 amino acids: CASIGREGYTF. The CDR3 region has the DNA TGTGCCAGCATCGGCAGGGAAGGCTACACCTTC. The V and J genes are TRBV6-2 or TRBV6-3 and TRBJ1-2; D is possibly TRBD1 (5 bases). V lost 7 bases and J 8 bases, leaving 11 bases between the germline ends. This CDR3 is 11 amino acids long. CDR1 is MNHEY, CDR2 SVGEGT, per germline.

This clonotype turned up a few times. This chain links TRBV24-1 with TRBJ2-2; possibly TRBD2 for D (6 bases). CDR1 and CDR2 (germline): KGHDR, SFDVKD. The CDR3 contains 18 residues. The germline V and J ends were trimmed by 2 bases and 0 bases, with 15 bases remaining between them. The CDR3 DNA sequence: TGTGCCACCAGTGATTCTAAGGGCGGACTAACGAACACCGGGGAGCTGTTTTTT. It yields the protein CATSDSKGGLTNTGELFF.

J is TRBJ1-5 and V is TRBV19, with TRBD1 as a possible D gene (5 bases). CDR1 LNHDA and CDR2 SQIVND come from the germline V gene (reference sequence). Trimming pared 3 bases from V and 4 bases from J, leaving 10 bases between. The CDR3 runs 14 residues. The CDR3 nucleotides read TGTGCCAGTAGTATGGGCAGGGAGAATCAGCCCCAGCATTTT. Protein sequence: CASSMGRENQPQHF.

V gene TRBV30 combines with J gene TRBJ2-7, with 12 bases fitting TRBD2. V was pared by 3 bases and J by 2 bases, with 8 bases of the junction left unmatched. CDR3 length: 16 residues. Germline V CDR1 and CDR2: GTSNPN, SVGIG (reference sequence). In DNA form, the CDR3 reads TGTGCCTGGAGCCGAAGACTAGCGGGGGAGCCCTACGAGCAGTACTTC. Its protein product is CAWSRRLAGEPYEQYF.

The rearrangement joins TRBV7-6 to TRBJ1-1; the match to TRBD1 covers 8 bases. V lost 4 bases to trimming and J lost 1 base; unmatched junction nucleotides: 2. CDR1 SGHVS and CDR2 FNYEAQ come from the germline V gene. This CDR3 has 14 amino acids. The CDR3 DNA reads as TGTGCCAGCAGCTGGGGACAGGCGAACACTGAAGCTTTCTTT. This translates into CASSWGQANTEAFF.

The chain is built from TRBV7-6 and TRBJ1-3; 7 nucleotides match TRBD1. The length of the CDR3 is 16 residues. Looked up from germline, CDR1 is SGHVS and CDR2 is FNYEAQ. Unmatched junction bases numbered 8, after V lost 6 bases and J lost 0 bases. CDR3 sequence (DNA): TGTGCCAGCAGTCGGGACAGTCCCTCCTCTGGAAACACCATATATTTT. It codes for CASSRDSPSSGNTIYF.

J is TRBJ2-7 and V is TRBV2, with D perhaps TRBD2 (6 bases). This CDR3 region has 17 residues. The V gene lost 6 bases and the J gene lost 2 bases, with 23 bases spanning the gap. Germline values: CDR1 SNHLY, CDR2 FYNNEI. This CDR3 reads CASSEPGGGSETYEQYF. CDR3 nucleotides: TGTGCCAGCAGCGAACCTGGTGGGGGGTCTGAAACCTACGAGCAGTACTTC.

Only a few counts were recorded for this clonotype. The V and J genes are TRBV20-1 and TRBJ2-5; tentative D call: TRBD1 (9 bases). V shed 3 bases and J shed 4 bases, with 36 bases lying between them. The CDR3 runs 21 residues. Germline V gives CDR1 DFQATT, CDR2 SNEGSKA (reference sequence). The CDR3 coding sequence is TGCAGTGCTAGGGATTATAGTGGGGGACAGGGAACGGGAGGGCCAAGAGAGACCCAGTACTTC. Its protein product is CSARDYSGGQGTGGPRETQYF.

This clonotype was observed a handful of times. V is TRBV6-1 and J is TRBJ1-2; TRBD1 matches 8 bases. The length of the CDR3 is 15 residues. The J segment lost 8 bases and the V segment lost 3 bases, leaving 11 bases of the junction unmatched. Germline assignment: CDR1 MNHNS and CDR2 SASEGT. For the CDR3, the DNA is TGTGCCAGCAGTGATCCCGGACAGGGAATAGGAGGCTACACCTTC. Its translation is CASSDPGQGIGGYTF.

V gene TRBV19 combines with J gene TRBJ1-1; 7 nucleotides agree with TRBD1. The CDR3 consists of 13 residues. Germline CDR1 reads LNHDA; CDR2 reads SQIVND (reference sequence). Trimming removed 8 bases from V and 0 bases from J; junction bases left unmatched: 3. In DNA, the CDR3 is TGTGCCAGTGAGACAGGGATGAACACTGAAGCTTTCTTT. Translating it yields CASETGMNTEAFF.

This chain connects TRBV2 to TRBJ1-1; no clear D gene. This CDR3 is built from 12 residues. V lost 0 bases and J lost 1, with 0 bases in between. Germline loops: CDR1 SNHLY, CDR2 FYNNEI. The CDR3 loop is CASSEANTEAFF. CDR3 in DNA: TGTGCCAGCAGTGAAGCGAACACTGAAGCTTTCTTT. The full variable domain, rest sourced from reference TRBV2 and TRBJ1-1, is EPEVTQTPSHQVTQMGQEVILRCVPISNHLYFYWYRQILGQKVEFLVSFYNNEISEKSEIFDDQFSVERPDGSNFTLKIRSTKLEDSAMYFCASSEANTEAFFGQGTRLTVV.

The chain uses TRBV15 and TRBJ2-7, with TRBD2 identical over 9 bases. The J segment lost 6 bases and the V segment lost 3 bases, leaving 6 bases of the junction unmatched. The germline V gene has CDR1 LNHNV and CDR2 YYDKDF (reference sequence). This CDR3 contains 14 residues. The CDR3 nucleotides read TGTGCCACCAGCAGGGGATTAGCGGGAGCCGAGCAGTACTTC. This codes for CATSRGLAGAEQYF.

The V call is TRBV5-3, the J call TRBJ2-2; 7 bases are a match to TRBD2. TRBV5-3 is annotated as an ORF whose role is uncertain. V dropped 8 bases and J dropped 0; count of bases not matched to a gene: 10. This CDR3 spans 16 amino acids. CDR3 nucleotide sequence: TGTGCCAGCATCACAGCGGGGCCGGCGAACACCGGGGAGCTGTTTTTT. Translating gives CASITAGPANTGELFF.

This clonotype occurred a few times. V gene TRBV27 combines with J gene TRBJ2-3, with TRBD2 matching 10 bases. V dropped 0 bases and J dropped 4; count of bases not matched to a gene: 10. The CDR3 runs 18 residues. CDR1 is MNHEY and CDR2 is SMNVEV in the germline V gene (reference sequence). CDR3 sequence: CASSLSISGGNRADTQYF. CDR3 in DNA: TGTGCCAGCAGTTTATCCATTAGCGGGGGGAATCGGGCAGATACGCAGTATTTT.

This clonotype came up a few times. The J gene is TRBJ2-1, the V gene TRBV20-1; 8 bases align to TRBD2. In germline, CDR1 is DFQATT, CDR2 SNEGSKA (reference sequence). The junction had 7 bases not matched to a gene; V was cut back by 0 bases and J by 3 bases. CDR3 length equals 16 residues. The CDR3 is CSAREGSGGGYNEQFF. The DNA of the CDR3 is TGCAGTGCTAGAGAAGGTTCGGGGGGGGGCTACAATGAGCAGTTCTTC.

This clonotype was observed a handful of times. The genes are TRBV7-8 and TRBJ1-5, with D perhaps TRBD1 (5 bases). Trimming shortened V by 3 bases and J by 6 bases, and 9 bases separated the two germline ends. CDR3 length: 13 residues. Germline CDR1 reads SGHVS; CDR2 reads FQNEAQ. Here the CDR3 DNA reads TGTGCCAGCAGCTTGGGAAGGGGTCAGCCCCAGCATTTT. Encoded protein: CASSLGRGQPQHF. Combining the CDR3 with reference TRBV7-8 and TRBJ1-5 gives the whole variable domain GAGVSQSPRYKVAKRGQDVALRCDPISGHVSLFWYQQALGQGPEFLTYFQNEAQLDKSGLPSDRFFAERPEGSVSTLKIQRTQQEDSAVYLCASSLGRGQPQHFGDGTRLSIL.

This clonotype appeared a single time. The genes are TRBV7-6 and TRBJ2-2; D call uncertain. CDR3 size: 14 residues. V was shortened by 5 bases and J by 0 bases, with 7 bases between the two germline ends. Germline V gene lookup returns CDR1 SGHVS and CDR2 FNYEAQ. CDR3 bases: TGTGCCAGCAGCGGCACAACGAACACCGGGGAGCTGTTTTTT. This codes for CASSGTTNTGELFF. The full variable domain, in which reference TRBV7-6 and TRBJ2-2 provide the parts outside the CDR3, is GAGVSQSPRYKVTKRGQDVALRCDPISGHVSLYWYRQALGQGPEFLTYFNYEAQQDKSGLPNDRFSAERPEGSISTLTIQRTEQRDSAMYRCASSGTTNTGELFFGEGSRLTVL.

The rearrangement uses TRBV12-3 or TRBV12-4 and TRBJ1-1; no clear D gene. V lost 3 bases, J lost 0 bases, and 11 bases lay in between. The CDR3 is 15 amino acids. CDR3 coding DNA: TGTGCCAGCAGTTTCGGTCCAGCGATGAACACTGAAGCTTTCTTT. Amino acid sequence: CASSFGPAMNTEAFF.

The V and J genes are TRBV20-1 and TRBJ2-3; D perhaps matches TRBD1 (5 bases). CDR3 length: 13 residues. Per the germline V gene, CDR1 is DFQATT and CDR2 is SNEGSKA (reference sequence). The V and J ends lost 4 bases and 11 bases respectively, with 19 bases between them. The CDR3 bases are TGCAGTGCTAACCCCAGACAGACGGGTGTGCAGTATTTT. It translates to CSANPRQTGVQYF.

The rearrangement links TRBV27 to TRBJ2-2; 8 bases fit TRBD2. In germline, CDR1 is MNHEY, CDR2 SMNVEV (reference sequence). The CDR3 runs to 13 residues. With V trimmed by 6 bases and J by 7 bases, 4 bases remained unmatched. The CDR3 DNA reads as TGTGCCAGCAGCGGGACTAGGGGCGGGGAGCTGTTTTTT. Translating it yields CASSGTRGGELFF.

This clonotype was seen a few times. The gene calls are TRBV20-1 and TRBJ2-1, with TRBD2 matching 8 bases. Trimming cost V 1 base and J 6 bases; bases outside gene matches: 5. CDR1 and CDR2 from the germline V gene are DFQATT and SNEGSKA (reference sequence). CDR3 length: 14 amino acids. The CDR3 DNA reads TGCAGTGCTAGAGTTAGCGGGGCCTCCAATGAGCAGTTCTTC. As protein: CSARVSGASNEQFF.

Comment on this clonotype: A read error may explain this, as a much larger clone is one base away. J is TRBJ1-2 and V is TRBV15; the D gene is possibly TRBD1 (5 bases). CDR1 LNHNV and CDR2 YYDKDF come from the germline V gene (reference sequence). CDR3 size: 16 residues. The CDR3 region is CATSRDRRAGIDGCTF. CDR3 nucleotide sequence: TGTGCCACCAGCAGAGATCGTAGGGCAGGGATAGATGGCTGCACCTTC.

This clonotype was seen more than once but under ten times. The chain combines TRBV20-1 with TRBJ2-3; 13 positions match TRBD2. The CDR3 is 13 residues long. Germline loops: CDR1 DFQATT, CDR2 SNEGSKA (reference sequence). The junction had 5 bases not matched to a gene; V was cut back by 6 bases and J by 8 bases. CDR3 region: CSARTSGGRTQYF. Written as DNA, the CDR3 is TGCAGTGCACGGACTAGCGGGGGACGTACGCAGTATTTT.

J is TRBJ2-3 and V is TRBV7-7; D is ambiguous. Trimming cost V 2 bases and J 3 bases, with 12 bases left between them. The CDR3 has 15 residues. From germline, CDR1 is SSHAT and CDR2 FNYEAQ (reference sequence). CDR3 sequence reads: CASSLNGLGTDTQYF. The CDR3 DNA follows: TGTGCCAGCAGCTTAAACGGGTTGGGGACAGATACGCAGTATTTT.

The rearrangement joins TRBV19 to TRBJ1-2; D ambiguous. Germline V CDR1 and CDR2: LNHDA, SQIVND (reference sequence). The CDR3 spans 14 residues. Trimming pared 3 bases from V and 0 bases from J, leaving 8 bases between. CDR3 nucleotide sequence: TGTGCCAGTAGTATGGGTAGAGCTAACTATGGCTACACCTTC. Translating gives CASSMGRANYGYTF.